This T cell receptor beta chain was identified in a study of T cell responses to AZD1222 COVID-19 vaccine. Broader study findings: Targets within unmutated variant regions were reportedly found for nearly half of spike-specific TCRs.

Concerning this clone itself: Antigen: not known.

Assay used: immunoSEQ multiplex PCR; TCRdb lists only in-frame clones, some missing. The sample consists of 150,000 to 250,000 clones, 91% of them appearing once. V lost 0 bases to trimming and J lost 4 bases, with 5 bases between them. Looked up from germline, CDR1 is KGHDR and CDR2 is SFDVKD. The CDR3 sequence is 13 residues long. This chain joins TRBV24-1 and TRBJ2-5; D is tentatively TRBD1 or TRBD2 (5 bases each). Here the sequenced sample was peripheral blood, taken 28 days after the second AZD1222 dose. The source is an adult who received the AZD1222 COVID-19 vaccine. In DNA, the CDR3 is TGTGCCACCAGTGATTTGGGGACAGAGACCCAGTACTTC. Translating it yields CATSDLGTETQYF.